Listed here is a single TCR beta chain. This clonotype was found a few times. Its antigen is currently not known. Base-call qualities are not available, and no considerably larger clone is one nucleotide away. PBMCs were isolated by Ficoll-Paque density gradient centrifugation. The data were taken from a study of T-cell memory formation after mild COVID-19 (dated by TCRdb to the early 2020s). Study-wide context: Most TCR sequence clusters were specific to one of the two donors. Longitudinal TCRalpha and TCRbeta repertoire sequencing tracked T-cell clones expanding and contracting after mild COVID-19 in a couple of donors. Two young, previously healthy adult volunteers, one female and one male, were included in the cohort.

Trimming at the junction amounts to 3 bases on V and 2 bases on J, and the germline ends lie 6 bases apart. Based on the germline V gene, the CDR1 and CDR2 sequences are MRHNA and SNTAGT. The CDR3 has 13 amino acids, counting the end cysteine and phenylalanine. Of all the DNA, just the CDR3 is kept, 39 bases in frame from base 1. Sequencing was carried out with an Illumina NovaSeq 6000. Using 5'RACE with constant-segment primers, TCRalpha and TCRbeta cDNA libraries were constructed, with sample barcodes and unique molecular identifiers added in the process. RNA was extracted from every sample with Trizol reagent. Libraries were amplified in two PCR steps, with a second sample barcode and Illumina TruSeq adapters added in the second step. Sequencing of the libraries was done on an Illumina NovaSeq, producing 2 x 150 bp paired-end reads. The authors' pipeline ran thus. With migec v1.2.7, reads were demultiplexed and then collapsed into UMI-guided consensus sequences. Using mixcr v2.1.11, UMI consensuses were aligned to TRA and TRB V and J templates and then assembled into clonotypes. A clonotype was counted as expanded or contracted only when both edgeR and NoisET called the clonotype significant, with the noise models trained on biological replicates. For edgeR calls, the thresholds were a false discovery rate-adjusted p below 0.01 and a log2 fold-change of 1. As an exploratory analysis of dynamics, PCA with hierarchical clustering was applied to max-normalized trajectories of the 1000 most abundant clonotypes. The CD4 or CD8 phenotype of responding clones was assigned using the separately sequenced CD4+ and CD8+ repertoires. The public reads were reanalyzed by TCRdb: fastp trimming at Q25, MiXCR alignment, in-frame beta chains only. Each record represents a unique CDR3 protein, reported with the most common genes and DNA among its rows. The V and J calls, along with clone size, are taken from TCRdb and not from the paper's own processing. This sample holds roughly 550,000 distinct CDR3 sequences; about a fifth were observed only once. The biggest ten clones account for 12% of the sample.

The investigation overall reported the following: Contracting CD4+ clones were found mainly in CM and EM memory subsets, while CD8+ clones were enriched in EMRA. Clones that contracted from day 15 to 85 showed balanced CD4/CD8 phenotypes, whereas a second wave of clones that expanded from day 15 to 37 leaned towards CD4+. Some responding clones were detected in pre-infection memory, suggesting pre-existing cross-reactive memory T cells joined the SARS-CoV-2 response. The study covered only a couple of mild cases, and larger cohorts including severe cases with pre-infection samples were considered necessary. The second-wave clones that peaked on day 37 were not confirmed to be SARS-CoV-2 specific.

Sequenced material: PBMCs or a T cell subset sorted from them (not recorded which). This TCR came from an adult woman who had mild COVID-19 (a few samples of this study predate the infection). The sample titles of this study are shuffled in the database, so cell type and time point are left out; the donor was told from shared clones. The chain couples TRBV6-4 to TRBJ2-3; the D gene cannot be resolved reliably. CDR3 reads: CASSEWITDTQYF. The nucleotides are TGTGCCAGCAGTGAATGGATCACAGATACGCAGTATTTT.